This T cell receptor beta chain comes out of a study of breast tumors, draining lymph nodes, adjacent tissues. This clonotype came up once. Via MiXCR, TCRdb re-called the multiplex PCR reads, giving one row per CDR3 protein. The table shows 150,000 to 200,000 distinct CDR3 sequences, with about 34% occurring only once. Breast cancer patients provided tissue from their axillary draining lymph nodes. The CDR3 loop spans 13 amino acids. Looked up from germline, CDR1 is SGDLS and CDR2 is YYNGEE. The chain has TRBV9 and TRBJ2-1; the match to TRBD2 covers 12 bases. Source material: axillary lymph node tissue. The TCR was taken from a female donor with breast cancer. Some clones in this sample may be carry-over from other donors' samples. CDR3 sequence reads: CAGLAGIYNEQFF. CDR3 DNA: TGTGCTGGACTAGCGGGGATTTACAATGAGCAGTTCTTC.